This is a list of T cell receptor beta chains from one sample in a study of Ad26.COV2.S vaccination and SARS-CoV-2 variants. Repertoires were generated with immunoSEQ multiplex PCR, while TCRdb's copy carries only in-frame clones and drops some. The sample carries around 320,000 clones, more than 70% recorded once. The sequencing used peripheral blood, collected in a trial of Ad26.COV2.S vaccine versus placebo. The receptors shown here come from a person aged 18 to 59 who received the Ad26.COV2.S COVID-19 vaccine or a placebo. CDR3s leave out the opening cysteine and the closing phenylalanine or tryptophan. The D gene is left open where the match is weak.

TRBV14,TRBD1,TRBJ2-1,ASSQGGTGYNEQF
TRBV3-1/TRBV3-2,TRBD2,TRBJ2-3,ASSQDGGGLLRGDTQY
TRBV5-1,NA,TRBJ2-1,ASSLGGRPTYNEQF
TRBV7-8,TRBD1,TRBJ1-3,ASSPRGRGPNTIY
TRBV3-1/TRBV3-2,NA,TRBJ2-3,ASSQNHGGMFDTQY
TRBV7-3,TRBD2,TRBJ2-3,ASSWSGGHTDTQY
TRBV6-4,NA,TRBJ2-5,ASSGREETQY
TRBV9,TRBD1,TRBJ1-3,ASRGQGASGSGNTIY
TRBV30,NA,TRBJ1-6,AWSVTGGRDSYNSPLH
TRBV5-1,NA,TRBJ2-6,ASSLVLPSGANVLT
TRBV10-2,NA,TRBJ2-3,ASSEITGGSTDTQY
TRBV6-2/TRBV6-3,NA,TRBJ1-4,ASSGSGSEKLF
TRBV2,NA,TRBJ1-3,ASSQDSHSGNTIY
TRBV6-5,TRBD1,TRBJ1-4,ASSNPPDRGRKLF
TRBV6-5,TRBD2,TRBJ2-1,ASSPERGAHNEQF
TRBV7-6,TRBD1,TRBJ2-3,ASSLGQGRDTQY
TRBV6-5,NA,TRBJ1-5,ASSYSQGSNQPQH
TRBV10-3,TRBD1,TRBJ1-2,AIRGTGRARMNGYT
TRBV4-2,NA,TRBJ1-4,ASSPETGTDNEKLF
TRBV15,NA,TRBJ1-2,ATSRRDGFPRSGYT
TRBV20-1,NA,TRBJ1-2,SASLSTVGLHGYT
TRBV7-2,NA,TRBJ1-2,ASSERTVYGYT
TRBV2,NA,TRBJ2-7,ASRAQGRKSYEQY
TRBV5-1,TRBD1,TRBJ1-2,ASRIGQGDYGYT
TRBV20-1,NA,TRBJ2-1,SASGLVINEQF
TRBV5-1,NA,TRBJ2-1,ASMAGEFDEQF
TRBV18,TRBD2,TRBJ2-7,ASSPPGLTGGGASYEQY
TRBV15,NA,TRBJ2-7,ATSRKIVGAGYYEQY
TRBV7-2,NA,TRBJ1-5,ASSLTAHQPQH
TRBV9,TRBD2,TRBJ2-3,ASSVAGLAADTQY
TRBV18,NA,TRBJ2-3,ASSPNRRDTQY
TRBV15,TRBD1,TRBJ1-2,ATSTDRGDGYT
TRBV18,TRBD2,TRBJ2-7,ASSPGRGVHEQY
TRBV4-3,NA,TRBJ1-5,ASSQEPRSQPQH
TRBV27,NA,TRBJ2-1,ASSLRGDQF
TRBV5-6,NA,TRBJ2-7,ASSLRLLSYEQY
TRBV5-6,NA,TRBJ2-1,ASGRVSEYNEQF
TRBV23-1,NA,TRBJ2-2,ASSQFMQGAPHNTGELF
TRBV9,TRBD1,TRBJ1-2,ASSPVRGPYGYT
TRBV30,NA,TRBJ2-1,AWSLQVKSYNEQF
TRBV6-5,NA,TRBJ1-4,ASRPGPSGNEKLF
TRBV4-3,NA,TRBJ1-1,ASSQDAGTTYTEAF
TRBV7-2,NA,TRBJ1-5,ASSTSGAGASQPQH
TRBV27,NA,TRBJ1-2,ASSLSVGAGYT
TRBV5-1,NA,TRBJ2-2,ASSLLGPTTGANTGELF
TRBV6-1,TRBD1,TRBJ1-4,ASSVGTGGFREKLF
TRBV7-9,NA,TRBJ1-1,ASSGVRGSNTEAF
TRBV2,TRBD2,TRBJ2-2,ASLSYGGGTGELF
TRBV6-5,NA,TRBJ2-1,ASSYIITGYYNEQF
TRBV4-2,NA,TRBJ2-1,ASSQDRGDEQF
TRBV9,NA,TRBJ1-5,ASSVRDGVQPQH
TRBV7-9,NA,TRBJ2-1,ASSLDSSRNEQF
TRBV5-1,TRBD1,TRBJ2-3,ASRFAGGATDTQY
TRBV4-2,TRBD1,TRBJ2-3,ASSQDMGQGADTQY
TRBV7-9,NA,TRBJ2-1,ASSSRTANNEQF
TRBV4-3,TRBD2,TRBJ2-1,ASSQDGGGGNEQF
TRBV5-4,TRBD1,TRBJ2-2,ASSLSPPGTGNTGELF
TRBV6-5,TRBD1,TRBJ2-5,ASRTGKETQY
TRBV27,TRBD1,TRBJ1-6,ASRAPGTARVALH